One sample yielded the 20 T cell receptor beta chains listed below, sequenced in a study of cytomegalovirus exposure and HLA in healthy donors (dated by TCRdb to the late 2010s). Libraries were made using the immunoSEQ multiplex PCR assay. The table was pulled from immuneACCESS by TCRdb, which kept in-frame rearrangements only. Such tables lose some clones; where checked, under half of the loss comes from unresolved V genes, and the rest has no known cause. The sample table lists about 65,000 clones, under 95% of them with a count of one. The top ten constitute 1.3% of the sample. What was sequenced was PBMCs. These receptors came from a woman aged 18 to 35 in good health and CMV-seronegative.

The rearrangement uses TRBV2 and TRBJ2-7, with 8 nucleotides matching TRBD1. J lost 2 bases, V lost 6 bases, and 6 bases had no gene match. The CDR3 extends over 14 amino acids. Looked up from germline, CDR1 is SNHLY and CDR2 is FYNNEI. CDR3 sequence (DNA): TGTGCCAGCAGAGGACAGGGATCTGCCTACGAGCAGTACTTC. Protein: CASRGQGSAYEQYF.

Relative to its sample, this clone is medium-sized. The V and J genes are TRBV6-6 and TRBJ1-6, with D tentatively TRBD1 (6 bases). Per the germline V gene, CDR1 is MNHNY and CDR2 is SVGAGI (reference sequence). The V end was cut by 3 bases, the J end by 10 bases, with 10 bases between. This CDR3 region has 13 residues. CDR3 residues: CASSYRQDSPLHF. DNA for the CDR3: TGTGCCAGCAGTTATCGACAGGACTCACCCCTCCACTTT.

The rearrangement links TRBV19 to TRBJ2-3; TRBD2 agrees at 7 bases. The ends lost 5 bases at V and 0 bases at J; junction bases unmatched: 8. CDR1 and CDR2 (germline): LNHDA, SQIVND (reference sequence). The CDR3 sequence is 16 residues long. CDR3 region: CASSPTSGASTDTQYF. CDR3 in DNA: TGTGCCAGTAGTCCAACGAGCGGGGCTAGCACAGATACGCAGTATTTT.

The V gene is TRBV7-2, the J gene TRBJ1-3, with D maybe TRBD1 (6 bases). The V and J ends lost 1 base and 0 bases respectively, with 7 bases between them. The CDR3 spans 15 residues. Germline V CDR1 and CDR2: SGHTA, FQGNSA. CDR3 residues: CASSLGQASGNTIYF. CDR3 nucleotide sequence: TGTGCCAGCAGCTTAGGACAGGCCTCTGGAAACACCATATATTTT.

The V call is TRBV7-3, the J call TRBJ1-3; TRBD1 matches 8 bases. Trimming took 3 bases from V and 2 from J; bases not matched to a gene: 3. Germline CDR1 reads SGHTA; CDR2 reads FQGTGA. This CDR3 spans 15 amino acids. The CDR3: CASSFGRGPGNTIYF. In DNA, the CDR3 is TGTGCCAGCAGCTTCGGCAGGGGGCCTGGAAACACCATATATTTT.

This rearrangement joins TRBV6-1 to TRBJ2-2; possible D gene TRBD1, 5 bases. Trimming cost V 4 bases and J 3 bases, with 9 bases left between them. Germline loops: CDR1 MNHNS, CDR2 SASEGT. The CDR3 has 14 residues. The CDR3 DNA reads TGTGCCAGCAGTGGCCAAGGGGACACCGGGGAGCTGTTTTTT. Translating gives CASSGQGDTGELFF.

This clone was observed a single time. The V call is TRBV4-2, the J call TRBJ1-3; 8 bases line up with TRBD1. Germline V gene sequence: CDR1 LGHNA, CDR2 YNFKEQ. The CDR3 loop spans 15 amino acids. Germline trimming cut 0 bases from V and 5 bases from J; bases unmatched to any gene: 3. In DNA, the CDR3 is TGTGCCAGCAGCCAAGAACAGGGGGGGAGAAACACCATATATTTT. This translates into CASSQEQGGRNTIYF.

In DNA form, the CDR3 reads TGTGCCAGCAGTGATTACAGGGATAACACTGAAGCTTTCTTT. It translates to CASSDYRDNTEAFF. The V and J genes are TRBV6-1 and TRBJ1-1; a weak D match, TRBD1 (6 bases). The CDR3 spans 14 residues. Trimming stripped 3 bases from V and 2 bases from J, with 10 bases between. CDR1 and CDR2 from the germline V gene are MNHNS and SASEGT.

The rearrangement links TRBV6-5 to TRBJ2-5; 7 bases are shared with TRBD2. CDR3 length: 13 amino acids. CDR1 and CDR2 (germline): MNHEY, SVGAGI. The trim removed 4 bases at V and 4 bases at J, leaving 3 bases unmatched. The DNA for the CDR3 is TGTGCCAGCAGTTCACCGGGGGGAGAGACCCAGTACTTC. Its protein is CASSSPGGETQYF.

The chain recombines TRBV28 with TRBJ1-3, with TRBD1 matching 7 bases. Trimming removed 6 bases from V and 4 bases from J; junction bases left unmatched: 6. The CDR3 is made up of 14 amino acids. CDR1 MDHEN and CDR2 SYDVKM come from the germline V gene. Here the CDR3 reads CASSLGQVGNTIYF. The CDR3 DNA reads TGTGCCAGCAGCCTAGGACAGGTCGGAAACACCATATATTTT. The whole variable domain, remainder taken from reference TRBV28 and TRBJ1-3, is DVKVTQSSRYLVKRTGEKVFLECVQDMDHENMFWYRQDPGLGLRLIYFSYDVKMKEKGDIPEGYSVSREKKERFSLILESASTNQTSMYLCASSLGQVGNTIYFGEGSWLTVV.

This sequence joins TRBV27 and TRBJ2-7; TRBD1 matches at 11 bases. CDR1 and CDR2 from the germline V gene are MNHEY and SMNVEV (reference sequence). V trimming: 4 bases; J trimming: 3 bases; junction bases outside the gene matches: 5. The CDR3 is made up of 15 amino acids. This CDR3 reads CASSSPGQGVYEQYF. DNA for the CDR3: TGTGCCAGCAGTTCGCCGGGACAGGGGGTCTACGAGCAGTACTTC.

The CDR3 sequence: CASRDSHSNFYGYTF. CDR3 DNA sequence: TGTGCCAGCAGAGACTCCCATTCAAACTTCTATGGCTACACCTTC. This chain joins TRBV2 and TRBJ1-2, with D unclear. V lost 6 bases to trimming and J lost 4 bases, with 18 bases between them. Germline values: CDR1 SNHLY, CDR2 FYNNEI. This CDR3 is built from 15 residues.

The chain links TRBV6-1 to TRBJ2-7; the D gene is possibly TRBD1 (5 bases). Germline V lookup: CDR1 MNHNS, CDR2 SASEGT. The CDR3 has 14 amino acids. V was cut by 7 bases and J by 1 base, with 14 bases left in between. The CDR3: CASKIGQGSYEQYF. CDR3 DNA: TGTGCCAGCAAAATCGGGCAGGGATCCTACGAGCAGTACTTC.

The rearrangement uses TRBV19 and TRBJ1-2; D remains ambiguous. The CDR3 runs to 13 residues. Trimming took 3 bases from V and 8 from J, leaving 13 bases between them. Germline V gene sequence: CDR1 LNHDA, CDR2 SQIVND (reference sequence). DNA for the CDR3: TGTGCCAGTAGTATCGTATTGGCGGGCGGCTACACCTTC. Translated, it gives CASSIVLAGGYTF.

The chain couples TRBV6-1 to TRBJ2-6; no reliable D call. The CDR3 extends over 16 amino acids. Germline loops: CDR1 MNHNS, CDR2 SASEGT. V dropped 4 bases and J dropped 0 bases, with 10 bases sitting between them. CDR3 coding DNA: TGTGCCAGCAGTGTCCCAGGTTTCTCTGGGGCCAACGTCCTGACTTTC. This encodes CASSVPGFSGANVLTF.

The genes are TRBV28 and TRBJ2-7; a weak D match, TRBD1 (5 bases). Trimming left V 6 bases short and J 2 bases short, with 14 bases between. The V gene's germline CDR1 is MDHEN and CDR2 SYDVKM. The CDR3 runs to 14 residues. CDR3 sequence reads: CASSPAGAAYEQYF. The CDR3 nucleotides are TGTGCCAGCAGCCCCGCTGGGGCGGCCTACGAGCAGTACTTC. Drawing the rest from reference TRBV28 and TRBJ2-7, the complete variable domain is DVKVTQSSRYLVKRTGEKVFLECVQDMDHENMFWYRQDPGLGLRLIYFSYDVKMKEKGDIPEGYSVSREKKERFSLILESASTNQTSMYLCASSPAGAAYEQYFGPGTRLTVT.

The chain's CDR3 is CASSERTRGGDTQYF. In DNA, the CDR3 is TGTGCCAGCAGTGAGAGGACCCGGGGTGGGGATACGCAGTATTTT. The chain carries TRBV6-1 and TRBJ2-3, with D tentatively TRBD2 (5 bases). CDR1 and CDR2 (germline): MNHNS, SASEGT. This CDR3 region has 15 residues. V gave up 3 bases and J gave up 6 bases, with 16 bases separating them.

The rearrangement joins TRBV7-9 to TRBJ1-2; TRBD1 aligns across 7 bases. Germline V gene sequence: CDR1 SEHNR, CDR2 FQNEAQ (reference sequence). After removal of 5 bases from V and 6 bases from J, the junction contained 12 bases not matched to a gene. There are 15 residues in the CDR3. In DNA, the CDR3 is TGTGCCAGCAGCCCATATCTACAGGGGATCGATGGCTACACCTTC. Its translation: CASSPYLQGIDGYTF.

The chain employs TRBV6-1 and TRBJ1-5; TRBD1 might be the D (5 bases). The CDR3 length is 16 residues. Trimming removed 2 bases at V and 2 bases at J, with 13 bases between. Per the germline V gene, CDR1 is MNHNS and CDR2 is SASEGT. This chain's CDR3 is CASSEHWGRGNQPQHF. In DNA form, the CDR3 reads TGTGCCAGCAGTGAACATTGGGGCCGGGGCAATCAGCCCCAGCATTTT.

The chain combines TRBV6-1 with TRBJ2-7; no definite D call. The CDR3 totals 12 residues. V dropped 3 bases and J dropped 7 bases, with 10 bases sitting between them. The germline V gene encodes CDR1 MNHNS and CDR2 SASEGT. The CDR3 region has the DNA TGTGCCAGCAGTGACGGCGGTGTAGAGCAGTACTTC. This translates into CASSDGGVEQYF.